This T cell receptor beta chain comes out of a study of CD8+ T cells in alopecia areata. Study information: Treated patients were given 5 to 10 mg oral tofacitinib twice daily. Points from the study as a whole: Scalp samples also yield sequences from resident alphabeta T cells of normal skin.

Collection of lesional scalp punch biopsies and peripheral blood was performed in alopecia areata patients. A note on this clone: No antigen is known for it. At the DNA level, this CDR3 is encoded by other sequences in the same sample as well.

RNA was extracted and reverse transcribed into cDNA as the sequencing template. The repertoire was sequenced with immunoSEQ multiplex PCR; TCRdb's copy has only in-frame clones and lacks some. Of about 150,000 clones listed, around 47% are singletons. Germline assignment: CDR1 SQVTM and CDR2 ANQGSEA. The germline V and J ends were trimmed by 7 bases and 4 bases, with 8 bases remaining between them. This CDR3 has 11 amino acids. The chain employs TRBV29-1 and TRBJ2-1; tentatively, D is TRBD1 (5 bases). This sequence originates from a human donor with alopecia areata. The sequenced sample consisted of CD4+ T cells sorted from blood. The CDR3 sequence: CSADSYNEQFF. The CDR3 coding sequence is TGCAGCGCAGACAGTTACAATGAGCAGTTCTTC.